These 9 T cell receptor beta chains were sequenced from one sample in a study of blood T cell repertoires in COVID-19. TCRdb keeps only in-frame clones here, not all; method: immunoSEQ multiplex PCR. Of 150,000 to 200,000 clones in the sample, about 86% were seen once. Sequencing input: peripheral blood. These receptors came from a woman between 65 and 79 years old with acute or convalescent COVID-19.

This sequence joins TRBV28 and TRBJ1-1; no clear D. CDR3 length: 14 residues. V was clipped by 3 bases and J by 8 bases, with 16 bases between them. Germline V CDR1 and CDR2: MDHEN, SYDVKM. The CDR3 DNA reads as TGTGCCAGCAGTTTCGAGGGCCTGGGTTCGGAAGCTTTCTTT. It encodes CASSFEGLGSEAFF.

The DNA for the CDR3 is TGTGCCAGCAGCTTTCCTCGGACAGGGCATGAGCAGTACTTC. This translates into CASSFPRTGHEQYF. This chain connects TRBV11-2 to TRBJ2-7, with TRBD1 matching over 8 bases. The CDR3 extends over 14 amino acids. The germline CDR1 and CDR2 sequences are SGHAT and FQNNGV. With 3 bases clipped from V and 7 bases from J, the junction kept 8 bases outside the gene matches.

This clone has only one observation. This chain links TRBV5-1 with TRBJ1-1; maybe TRBD1 (6 bases). V was cut by 0 bases and J by 2 bases, with 14 bases left in between. This CDR3 is 16 amino acids long. Germline CDR1 SGHRS, CDR2 YFSETQ. The DNA for the CDR3 is TGCGCCAGCAGCTTGGGGGCAGGGGAGGGTAACACTGAAGCTTTCTTT. This encodes CASSLGAGEGNTEAFF.

The chain recombines TRBV10-3 with TRBJ1-2; TRBD1 matches 7 bases. This CDR3 is built from 17 residues. V lost 7 bases to trimming and J lost 0 bases; unmatched junction nucleotides: 14. Germline V gene data show CDR1 as ENHRY and CDR2 as SYGVKD. CDR3 in DNA: TGTGCCATCAATCAAGGGGGCAGGACAAACGCTAACTATGGCTACACCTTC. This codes for CAINQGGRTNANYGYTF.

The rearrangement uses TRBV28 and TRBJ2-7; 7 bases are a match to TRBD1. CDR1 and CDR2 (germline): MDHEN, SYDVKM. Germline trimming cut 5 bases from V and 8 bases from J; bases unmatched to any gene: 9. The CDR3 is 13 amino acids. This CDR3 reads CASSNRGRLKQYF. CDR3 DNA sequence: TGTGCCAGCAGTAACAGGGGACGCTTAAAGCAGTACTTC.

This chain uses TRBV24-1 with TRBJ1-1, with 8 bases aligning to TRBD1. The CDR3 spans 13 residues. The germline V gene has CDR1 KGHDR and CDR2 SFDVKD. V lost 5 bases to trimming and J lost 8 bases; unmatched junction nucleotides: 6. CDR3 sequence reads: CATSGVGTGEAFF. Written as DNA, the CDR3 is TGTGCCACCAGTGGAGTCGGGACAGGAGAAGCTTTCTTT.

This clone showed up just once. The DNA is left out, because the CDR3 cannot be placed on it with certainty; the CDR3 is given as TCRdb lists it. V gene TRBV27 combines with J gene TRBJ2-7; the table's D call, TRBD1, was not checked against the DNA. The CDR3 extends over 14 residues, inclusive of both ends. Germline CDR1 and CDR2: MNHEY and SMNVEV (reference sequence). The CDR3 protein is CASSTSGQFYGEYF.

V usage is TRBV5-1 and J usage is TRBJ1-3; D is perhaps TRBD1 (6 bases). The CDR3 has 15 residues. CDR1 SGHRS and CDR2 YFSETQ come from the germline V gene. Deletions cut 1 base from V and 3 bases from J, with 11 bases between. The CDR3 region has the DNA TGCGCCAGCAGCTTGTCAGGGGCTGGTGGAAACACCATATATTTT. Translated, it gives CASSLSGAGGNTIYF. Using reference TRBV5-1 and TRBJ1-3 for the parts outside the CDR3, the full variable domain is KAGVTQTPRYLIKTRGQQVTLSCSPISGHRSVSWYQQTPGQGLQFLFEYFSETQRNKGNFPGRFSGRQFSNSRSEMNVSTLELGDSALYLCASSLSGAGGNTIYFGEGSWLTVV.

This clone has only a few counts. The V gene is TRBV7-9, the J gene TRBJ1-1; the D gene is possibly TRBD1 (5 bases). The CDR3 covers 13 residues. V was cut by 5 bases and J by 4 bases, with 11 bases left in between. Germline lookup yields CDR1 SEHNR and CDR2 FQNEAQ (reference sequence). The CDR3 loop is CASSQGSGTEAFF. DNA of the CDR3: TGTGCCAGCAGCCAGGGTTCGGGCACTGAAGCTTTCTTT.